A selection of T cell receptor beta chains follows, all from one sample in a study of cytomegalovirus exposure and HLA in healthy donors. The data were produced by immunoSEQ multiplex PCR, yet TCRdb's version contains in-frame clones alone and is incomplete. In the table there are some 190,000 clones, about nine tenths of which are singletons. Sequenced material: PBMCs. The receptors shown here come from a young man in good health and CMV-seronegative. CDR3s include the opening cysteine and the closing phenylalanine or tryptophan. Clone size, where shown, is once, few, many, or a class for clones that have expanded.

>few|TRBV5-1|TRBJ2-2
CASSPGQNTGELFF
>.|TRBV18|TRBJ1-2
CASSPAAQGPYGYTF
>.|TRBV6-5|TRBJ2-1
CASSSGTPGPNEQFF
>.|TRBV5-1|TRBJ2-2
CASSLVTRVTAGELFF
>.|TRBV5-6|.
CASSADSSYEQYF
>.|TRBV5-1|TRBJ2-3
CASSLGAGPDTQYF
>.|TRBV11-2|TRBJ2-1
CASSSGQLGGDEQFF
>.|TRBV9|TRBJ2-5
CASSPRQGIQETQYF
>.|TRBV19|TRBJ1-5
CASSIGVSNQPQHF
>once|TRBV7-8|TRBJ2-4
CASSLQGGLYF
>.|TRBV30|TRBJ2-1
CAWTGLADYNEQFF